These 12 T cell receptor beta chains share one sample of origin, sequenced in a study of CD8+ T cells in alopecia areata. RNA was isolated and reverse transcribed to cDNA, the sequencing template. Measured with immunoSEQ multiplex PCR; TCRdb has only the in-frame clones, and not every one. The data contain 100,000 to 150,000 clones, roughly 54% of them singletons. The specimen comprised CD4+ T cells sorted from blood, sampled at week 0. The source is a human donor with alopecia areata.

This sequence joins TRBV29-1 and TRBJ1-1; 8 bases align to TRBD1. Germline V gives CDR1 SQVTM, CDR2 ANQGSEA. There are 13 residues in the CDR3. The V segment lost 6 bases and the J segment 5 bases; nucleotides outside the gene matches: 8. CDR3 DNA sequence: TGCAGCGTGGACAGGGTCGGGACTACTGAAGCTTTCTTT. Its translation is CSVDRVGTTEAFF.

V is TRBV7-3 and J is TRBJ2-3; TRBD2 aligns across 10 bases. Germline V gives CDR1 SGHTA, CDR2 FQGTGA. CDR3 size: 15 residues. The J segment lost 8 bases and the V segment lost 5 bases, leaving 10 bases of the junction unmatched. CDR3: CASSALAGELVTQYF. DNA of the CDR3: TGTGCCAGCAGCGCCCTAGCGGGAGAGCTGGTTACGCAGTATTTT.

The V and J genes are TRBV28 and TRBJ1-1; unclear D gene. CDR1 and CDR2 from the germline V gene are MDHEN and SYDVKM. V lost 5 bases to trimming and J lost 11 bases, with 18 bases between them. The CDR3 sequence is 13 residues long. CDR3 DNA: TGTGCCAGCAGTGACCCCCGGCGGTTCGGGGCTTTCTTT. It codes for CASSDPRRFGAFF.

This chain uses TRBV19 with TRBJ1-2, with 7 bases that match TRBD1. Germline V lookup: CDR1 LNHDA, CDR2 SQIVND (reference sequence). Losses at the gene ends were 5 bases for V and 5 bases for J; bases not matched to a gene: 2. The CDR3 runs to 12 residues. The CDR3 DNA sequence: TGTGCCAGTAGTGCACAGGGGTATGGCTACACCTTC. Residues: CASSAQGYGYTF.

This chain uses TRBV6-5 with TRBJ2-5, with a possible D match to TRBD2 (5 bases). The CDR3 sequence is 14 residues long. Germline V gene data show CDR1 as MNHEY and CDR2 as SVGAGI. The V gene lost 0 bases and the J gene lost 2 bases, with 7 bases spanning the gap. In nucleotides, the CDR3 is TGTGCCAGCAGTTACTCGAGCGGTCAAGAGACCCAGTACTTC. Encoded protein: CASSYSSGQETQYF.

This chain joins TRBV5-1 and TRBJ2-7; no clear D. Germline loops: CDR1 SGHRS, CDR2 YFSETQ. V shed 2 bases and J shed 6 bases, with 15 bases lying between them. The CDR3 sequence is 14 residues long. This chain's CDR3 is CASSFGTERSEQYF. In DNA form, the CDR3 reads TGCGCCAGCAGCTTTGGAACAGAGCGCTCCGAGCAGTACTTC.

This clone has a single count. This rearrangement joins TRBV7-9 to TRBJ1-6; D gene uncertain. V lost 5 bases to trimming and J lost 7 bases, with 12 bases between them. This CDR3 region has 14 residues. Looked up from germline, CDR1 is SEHNR and CDR2 is FQNEAQ (reference sequence). CDR3 nucleotides: TGTGCCAGCAGCCCCCCCGGAGGGAATTCACCCCTCCACTTT. Translating it yields CASSPPGGNSPLHF.

V gene TRBV7-2 combines with J gene TRBJ1-2; 12 bases line up with TRBD1. The CDR3 is 15 amino acids. V dropped 5 bases and J dropped 4; count of bases not matched to a gene: 5. CDR1 SGHTA and CDR2 FQGNSA come from the germline V gene. The CDR3 nucleotides read TGTGCCAGCAGCCAGGGGACAGGGGGCTTCTATGGCTACACCTTC. This codes for CASSQGTGGFYGYTF.

V and J are TRBV5-1 and TRBJ2-7, with 12 bases aligning to TRBD2. CDR3 length equals 16 residues. CDR1 is SGHRS and CDR2 is YFSETQ in the germline V gene. V shed 0 bases and J 0 bases; nucleotides not matched to a gene: 1. The CDR3 DNA is TGCGCCAGCAGCTTGGGGACTAGCGGGATCTCCTACGAGCAGTACTTC. Protein sequence: CASSLGTSGISYEQYF.

This clone was counted between two and nine times. J is TRBJ1-3 and V is TRBV19, with TRBD1 as a possible D gene (5 bases). Germline CDR1 LNHDA, CDR2 SQIVND (reference sequence). CDR3 length: 17 residues. Trimming removed 6 bases from V and 0 bases from J, with 18 bases in between. In DNA form, the CDR3 reads TGTGCCAGTAGACGCCCGCCGGGGGTTTTCTCTGGAAACACCATATATTTT. Protein sequence: CASRRPPGVFSGNTIYF.

This clone has just a few counts. The genes are TRBV2 and TRBJ2-6; D is undetermined. This CDR3 has 15 residues. V was trimmed by 6 bases and J by 0 bases, leaving 9 bases between them. In germline, CDR1 is SNHLY, CDR2 FYNNEI. The CDR3: CASRAEASGANVLTF. The CDR3 bases are TGTGCCAGCAGGGCTGAAGCCTCTGGGGCCAACGTCCTGACTTTC.

This clone was seen a single time. The junction departs from germline at one end; a sequencing error may be responsible. The chain combines TRBV2 with TRBJ2-1, with 7 bases identical to TRBD2. The germline V gene has CDR1 SNHLY and CDR2 FYNNEI. The length of the CDR3 is 14 residues. The CDR3 region is CASRRLASDNEQFF. In DNA, the CDR3 is TGTGCCAGCAGAAGACTAGCCTCCGACAATGAGCAGTTCTTC.